Listed below are T cell receptor beta chains from one sample, sequenced in a study of graft-versus-host responses after intestinal transplantation. Their recognized antigens are unknown. The assay was immunoSEQ multiplex PCR, and TCRdb's table has in-frame clones only and misses some. The data contain more than 85,000 clones, about 90% of them singletons. The sample in question was unstimulated CD8+ T cells sorted from spleen or lymph node cells, obtained before transplant. Every receptor here comes from a human donor who was the organ donor for an intestinal transplant. Each CDR3 is given with its conserved first and last residue. A D gene is named only where the DNA matches it firmly.

d_gene	v_gene	j_gene	CDR3aa
-	TRBV9	TRBJ1-6	CASGREASPLHF
TRBD2	TRBV9	TRBJ2-1	CASSVDSGSNNEQFF
-	TRBV15	TRBJ2-2	CATSRDTGINAGELFF
TRBD1	TRBV25-1	TRBJ1-2	CASSEGRDRASSNYGYTF
-	TRBV11-2	TRBJ2-5	CASSPPLEETQYF
-	TRBV28	TRBJ2-7	CASSFGPGNYEQYF
TRBD1	TRBV5-4	TRBJ2-7	CASSSPRGPGEQYF
TRBD1	TRBV20-1	TRBJ1-2	CSASTGSYTF
TRBD1	TRBV5-4	TRBJ1-1	CASSSITGATEAFF
-	TRBV7-9	TRBJ1-1	CASSLDRDFNTEAFF
TRBD2	TRBV13	TRBJ2-7	CASSLAGTSGYEQYF
TRBD2	TRBV15	TRBJ2-3	CATSVETSGGTDTQYF
-	TRBV2	TRBJ2-7	CASSEASYEQYF
TRBD1	TRBV5-4	TRBJ1-1	CASSFGTGGTEAFF
TRBD1	TRBV4-1	TRBJ2-2	CASSREPGQVNTGELFF
-	TRBV4-1	TRBJ2-3	CASSYTDTQYF
-	TRBV28	TRBJ1-1	CASSLRGNTEAFF
-	TRBV5-6	TRBJ2-1	CASHLDMAEQFF
-	TRBV11-2	TRBJ2-3	CASSLRSGSTDTQYF
TRBD2	TRBV10-1	TRBJ2-5	CASSESTLLAGEETQYF
-	TRBV7-8	TRBJ2-7	CASSLEGTDLYEQYF
-	TRBV19	TRBJ1-6	CASSISAGLNSPLHF
-	TRBV10-3	TRBJ2-7	CAISESFTRQVYEQYF
-	TRBV13	TRBJ1-1	CASSLRGKLNTEAFF
TRBD2	TRBV30	TRBJ2-3	CAWTSGSTDTQYF
TRBD2	TRBV27	TRBJ2-1	CASSLSASGGYNEQFF
-	TRBV2	TRBJ2-1	CASIFTGVGESLTSLEQFF
-	TRBV28	TRBJ2-1	CASSLGTPSYNEQFF
-	TRBV2	TRBJ2-5	CASRERGQETQYF
TRBD1	TRBV9	TRBJ2-1	CASSPTGTGVYNEQFF
TRBD1	TRBV19	TRBJ1-2	CASSTLPGQGHPNYGYTF
TRBD1	TRBV13	TRBJ1-5	CASSSFRDRGNQPQHF
-	TRBV28	TRBJ1-5	CASSLIPPSNQPQHF
-	TRBV5-1	TRBJ1-1	CASSLGGTQEAFF
TRBD1	TRBV5-6	TRBJ1-4	CASSLAGQLNEKLFF
-	TRBV14	TRBJ2-7	CASSQADEQYF
TRBD2	TRBV9	TRBJ2-7	CASSVGASGSYEQYF
-	TRBV15	TRBJ2-3	CATSDKAQGRDTQYF
TRBD1	TRBV27	TRBJ2-6	CASSFIAPGQVSSGANVLTF
-	TRBV30	TRBJ2-1	CAWSYMSSYNEQFF
-	TRBV7-9	TRBJ2-5	CASSYGQGETQYF
-	TRBV25-1	TRBJ2-5	CASSPHFQETQYF
-	TRBV7-9	TRBJ2-7	CASSSPGTYEQYF
TRBD1	TRBV5-6	TRBJ1-4	CASSWGTDEKLFF
TRBD2	TRBV5-1	TRBJ2-1	CASSLISGGDEQFF
-	TRBV9	TRBJ1-2	CASTLSGGDLNYGYTF
TRBD1	TRBV28	TRBJ2-3	CASKDRVTDTQYF
-	TRBV6-5	TRBJ1-1	CASSYSAGGNTEAFF
-	TRBV6-5	TRBJ1-1	CASNQLGANTEAFF
-	TRBV7-6	TRBJ1-1	CASSLWESSGEAFF
-	TRBV6-1	TRBJ2-1	CASSELREYNEQFF
-	TRBV19	TRBJ2-5	CASSIDPGTQYF
TRBD2	TRBV7-3	TRBJ2-3	CASSFKLAGPQSTSTDTQYF
TRBD2	TRBV6-1	TRBJ2-5	CARGTSGRCQETQYF
TRBD1	TRBV29-1	TRBJ2-7	CSVSPGTVFYEQYF